One and the same sample provided the 32 T cell receptor beta chains below, sequenced in a study of monozygotic twins with inflammatory bowel disease. From its re-call of the 5' RACE reads, TCRdb lists each CDR3 protein once, without DNA. The sample holds about 380,000 distinct CDR3 sequences. The sequenced material came from blood. Receptor source: a human donor with ulcerative colitis or Crohn's disease, or a healthy co-twin of an affected twin (not recorded which).

The chain recombines TRBV12-3 or TRBV12-4 with TRBJ2-5; TCRdb calls TRBD1, which cannot be checked without DNA. CDR3 length: 16 amino acids. The CDR3 loop reads CASSFRGRGLEETQYF.

This rearrangement joins TRBV19 to TRBJ2-1. Germline CDR1 LNHDA, CDR2 SQIVND (reference sequence). The CDR3 sequence is 13 residues long. The CDR3 sequence: CASSMVVYNEQFF. Complete variable domain (other parts from reference TRBV19 and TRBJ2-1): DGGITQSPKYLFRKEGQNVTLSCEQNLNHDAMYWYRQDPGQGLRLIYYSQIVNDFQKGDIAEGYSVSREKKESFPLTVTSAQKNPTAFYLCASSMVVYNEQFFGPGTRLTVL.

V is TRBV7-7 and J is TRBJ2-3; checking the TCRdb D call of TRBD2 is not possible without DNA. The germline V gene encodes CDR1 SSHAT and CDR2 FNYEAQ (reference sequence). The CDR3 sequence is 16 residues long. The CDR3 sequence is CASSRGTSGGLDTQYF.

CDR3 region: CARHRGHADTQYF. V gene TRBV5-1 combines with J gene TRBJ2-3; with no DNA, the TCRdb D assignment of TRBD1 cannot be verified. Germline V gives CDR1 SGHRS, CDR2 YFSETQ. CDR3 size: 13 residues.

The V and J genes are TRBV5-1 and TRBJ1-6; TCRdb returns TRBD1, unconfirmable since there is no DNA. CDR1 and CDR2 (germline): SGHRS, YFSETQ. The CDR3 extends over 18 amino acids. CDR3: CASSYSETADSYNSPLHF.

The chain has TRBV7-9 and TRBJ2-5; there is no DNA to check the TCRdb D call of TRBD2. The CDR3 loop spans 15 amino acids. CDR1 SEHNR and CDR2 FQNEAQ come from the germline V gene (reference sequence). The CDR3 reads CASSSGTSGGRTQYF.

The V gene is TRBV20-1, the J gene TRBJ1-2. Germline assignment: CDR1 DFQATT and CDR2 SNEGSKA (reference sequence). The CDR3 is 16 amino acids. CDR3 in amino acids: CSARGVIRESNYGYTF.

The chain is built from TRBV29-1 and TRBJ2-2; TCRdb's assignment of TRBD1 cannot be checked, as there is no DNA. CDR3 length: 15 amino acids. The germline CDR1 and CDR2 sequences are SQVTM and ANQGSEA. CDR3 sequence reads: CSVSRDRESPGELFF.

The chain combines TRBV18 with TRBJ1-1; TCRdb's assignment of TRBD1 cannot be checked, as there is no DNA. Germline V gene data show CDR1 as KGHSH and CDR2 as LQKENI. This CDR3 is 15 amino acids long. The CDR3 loop is CVSSPLTESNTEAFF.

The rearrangement links TRBV29-1 to TRBJ2-7; with no DNA, the TCRdb D assignment of TRBD1 cannot be verified. The length of the CDR3 is 13 residues. The germline gives CDR1 SQVTM, CDR2 ANQGSEA. This CDR3 is CSVVNRDSYEQYF.

The chain combines TRBV20-1 with TRBJ1-1; TCRdb's assignment of TRBD1 cannot be checked, as there is no DNA. Germline V gene data show CDR1 as DFQATT and CDR2 as SNEGSKA (reference sequence). The CDR3 is 14 amino acids. CDR3 protein: CSAPNRQQNTEAFF.

The chain is built from TRBV2 and TRBJ1-6; TCRdb calls TRBD1, which cannot be checked without DNA. CDR3 length: 18 residues. The germline V gene has CDR1 SNHLY and CDR2 FYNNEI. CDR3: CASSERGNRKIEHSPLHF.

The chain couples TRBV5-6 to TRBJ2-5; TCRdb returns TRBD1, unconfirmable since there is no DNA. Germline-derived CDR1 and CDR2 are SGHDT and YYEEEE. The CDR3 totals 18 residues. CDR3 in amino acids: CSSSLVRASHILQETQYF.

The rearrangement joins TRBV5-1 to TRBJ2-4; with no DNA, the TCRdb D assignment of TRBD1 cannot be verified. Germline CDR1 SGHRS, CDR2 YFSETQ. CDR3 length: 16 amino acids. The CDR3 loop is CASSFLIGTGPDIQYF.

CDR3: CASSIGAGLGQPQHF. The J gene is TRBJ1-5, the V gene TRBV19; TCRdb lists TRBD1, though no DNA is available to test this call. Germline-derived CDR1 and CDR2 are LNHDA and SQIVND (reference sequence). The CDR3 is 15 amino acids.

The chain recombines TRBV20-1 with TRBJ1-1; TCRdb selects TRBD1, and the lack of DNA leaves this call unchecked. This CDR3 region has 13 residues. CDR1 is DFQATT and CDR2 is SNEGSKA in the germline V gene (reference sequence). CDR3 loop: CSAWGGTNTEAFF.

This chain joins TRBV12-3 or TRBV12-4 and TRBJ2-4; the D call of TRBD1 rests on TCRdb alone, since no DNA is present to check it. This CDR3 has 15 residues. The CDR3 spells CASSHRGIEAAKQYF.

The chain recombines TRBV5-6 with TRBJ1-1. The CDR3 has 12 residues. The germline gives CDR1 SGHDT, CDR2 YYEEEE. CDR3 protein: CASSYENTEAFF.

The J gene is TRBJ2-2, the V gene TRBV28; lacking DNA, the TRBD2 call made by TCRdb goes unchecked. This CDR3 has 18 residues. Per the germline V gene, CDR1 is MDHEN and CDR2 is SYDVKM. CDR3 loop: CASRGDVGLAGGHGELFF. Filled out from reference TRBV28 and TRBJ2-2, the complete variable domain reads DVKVTQSSRYLVKRTGEKVFLECVQDMDHENMFWYRQDPGLGLRLIYFSYDVKMKEKGDIPEGYSVSREKKERFSLILESASTNQTSMYLCASRGDVGLAGGHGELFFGEGSRLTVL.

This chain uses TRBV29-1 with TRBJ1-1; the TCRdb call, TRBD1, lacks DNA for checking. The CDR3 length is 15 residues. CDR1 SQVTM and CDR2 ANQGSEA come from the germline V gene. CDR3 amino acids: CSVAQSRGVGTEAFF.

The rearrangement uses TRBV7-2 and TRBJ2-3. Per germline, CDR1 SGHTA and CDR2 FQGNSA. This CDR3 contains 15 residues. The CDR3 protein is CASSLNRFSTDTQYF.

The chain uses TRBV7-2 and TRBJ1-5. Per germline, CDR1 SGHTA and CDR2 FQGNSA. This CDR3 comprises 14 residues. CDR3 region: CASSLEQNNQPQHF.

The chain couples TRBV7-3 to TRBJ2-7. The germline CDR1 and CDR2 sequences are SGHTA and FQGTGA. CDR3 length: 15 amino acids. CDR3 sequence: CASSPNTGIPNEQYF.

The rearrangement joins TRBV10-3 to TRBJ2-7; the TRBD1 assignment by TCRdb is unverifiable without DNA. Germline V lookup: CDR1 ENHRY, CDR2 SYGVKD. The CDR3 extends over 13 amino acids. The CDR3 protein is CAINGDRNYEQYF.

V usage is TRBV5-6 and J usage is TRBJ2-1; TCRdb lists TRBD1, though no DNA is available to test this call. Germline V lookup: CDR1 SGHDT, CDR2 YYEEEE. This CDR3 has 15 residues. Here the CDR3 reads CASSLAAGVYNEQFF.

The chain has TRBV4-3 and TRBJ2-6; TCRdb reports TRBD1, a call that lacks DNA to check it against. Germline CDR1 LGHNA, CDR2 YSLEER. This CDR3 region has 17 residues. This CDR3 reads CASSQDSGGAGANVLTF.

V gene TRBV5-1 combines with J gene TRBJ2-7; TCRdb picks TRBD2, but there is no DNA to check that call. CDR3 length: 15 amino acids. Germline assignment: CDR1 SGHRS and CDR2 YFSETQ. Here the CDR3 reads CASSLGGLAEGEQYF.

The chain uses TRBV24-1 and TRBJ2-3; lacking DNA, the TRBD1 call made by TCRdb goes unchecked. This CDR3 contains 16 residues. Germline V lookup: CDR1 KGHDR, CDR2 SFDVKD. CDR3 in amino acids: CATSDGGTGIGDTQYF.

The V gene is TRBV12-3 or TRBV12-4, the J gene TRBJ2-4; the TCRdb call, TRBD1, lacks DNA for checking. This CDR3 comprises 15 residues. CDR3 amino acids: CASSLIAGVANIQYF.

This rearrangement joins TRBV10-3 to TRBJ2-2. The CDR3 totals 11 residues. CDR1 and CDR2 from the germline V gene are ENHRY and SYGVKD. The CDR3 sequence is CAISATGELFF.

The chain's CDR3 is CASSIETSDAEAFF. This chain connects TRBV19 to TRBJ1-1. Germline CDR1 reads LNHDA; CDR2 reads SQIVND (reference sequence). This CDR3 has 14 residues. Together with reference TRBV19 and TRBJ1-1, the CDR3 gives the full variable domain: DGGITQSPKYLFRKEGQNVTLSCEQNLNHDAMYWYRQDPGQGLRLIYYSQIVNDFQKGDIAEGYSVSREKKESFPLTVTSAQKNPTAFYLCASSIETSDAEAFFGQGTRLTVV.

The V gene is TRBV10-3, the J gene TRBJ2-1. Germline assignment: CDR1 ENHRY and CDR2 SYGVKD. The CDR3 sequence is 15 residues long. CDR3 protein: CAISEWTTGYNEQFF.